This T cell receptor (beta chain) stems from a study of blood T cell repertoires in COVID-19. CDR1 is MNHNY, CDR2 SVGAGI, per germline (reference sequence). The length of the CDR3 is 15 residues. V shed 7 bases, J shed 1 base, and the junction held 6 bases outside the gene matches. Original data processing: Estimation of nucleated cell counts was performed using reference gene primer amplification. The assay was immunoSEQ multiplex PCR, and TCRdb's table has in-frame clones only and misses some. That table gives V, J and clone size, and the DNA gave D and trimming. The top ten clones hold more than 1% of a sample with roughly 260,000 clones, around 90% of them seen once.

Sequencing input: PBMCs or T cells enriched from blood (not recorded which). The TCR originated in a human donor in a cohort exposed to, infected with or recovered from COVID-19 (not recorded which). The donor label of this sample is uncertain. The chain joins TRBV6-6 to TRBJ1-5; 8 positions agree with TRBD1. As DNA, the CDR3 is TGTGCCAGCACCGGACAGGGTTTGAGCAATCAGCCCCAGCATTTT. Protein sequence: CASTGQGLSNQPQHF.